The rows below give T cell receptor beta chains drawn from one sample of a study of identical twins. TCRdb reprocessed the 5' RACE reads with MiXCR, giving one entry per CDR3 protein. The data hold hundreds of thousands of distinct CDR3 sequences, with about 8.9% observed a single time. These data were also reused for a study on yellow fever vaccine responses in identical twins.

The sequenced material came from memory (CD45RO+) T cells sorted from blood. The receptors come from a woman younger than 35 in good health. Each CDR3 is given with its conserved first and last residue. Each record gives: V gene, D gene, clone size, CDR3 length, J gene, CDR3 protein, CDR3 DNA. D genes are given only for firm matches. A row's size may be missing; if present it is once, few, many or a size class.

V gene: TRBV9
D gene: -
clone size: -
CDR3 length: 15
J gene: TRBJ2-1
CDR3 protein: CASSARAGENNEQFF
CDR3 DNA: TGTGCCAGCAGCGCAAGGGCAGGGGAGAACAATGAGCAGTTCTTC

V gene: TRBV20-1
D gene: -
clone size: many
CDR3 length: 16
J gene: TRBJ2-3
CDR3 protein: CSARNPSGISTDTQYF
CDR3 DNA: TGCAGTGCTAGAAATCCCTCGGGAATTAGCACAGATACGCAGTATTTT

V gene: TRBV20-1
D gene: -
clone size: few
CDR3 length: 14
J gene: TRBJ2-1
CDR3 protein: CSASRGGSYNEQFF
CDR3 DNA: TGCAGTGCTAGCAGGGGTGGTTCCTACAATGAGCAGTTCTTC

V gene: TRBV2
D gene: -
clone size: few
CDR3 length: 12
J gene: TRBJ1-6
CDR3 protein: CASTQEGSPLHF
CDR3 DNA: TGTGCCAGCACCCAGGAGGGGTCACCCCTCCACTTT

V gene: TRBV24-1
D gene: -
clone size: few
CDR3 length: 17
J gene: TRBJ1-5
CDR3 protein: CATSDFPPGGSNQPQHF
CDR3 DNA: TGTGCCACCAGTGATTTTCCCCCTGGGGGCAGCAATCAGCCCCAGCATTTT

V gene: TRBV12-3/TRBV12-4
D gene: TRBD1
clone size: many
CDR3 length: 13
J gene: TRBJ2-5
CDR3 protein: CASRDRSQETQYF
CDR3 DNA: TGTGCCAGCAGGGACAGGTCCCAAGAGACCCAGTACTTC

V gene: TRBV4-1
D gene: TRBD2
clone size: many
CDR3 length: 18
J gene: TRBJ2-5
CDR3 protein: CASSQAPVGAGVQETQYF
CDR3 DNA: TGCGCCAGCAGCCAAGCTCCAGTCGGGGCGGGGGTACAAGAGACCCAGTACTTC

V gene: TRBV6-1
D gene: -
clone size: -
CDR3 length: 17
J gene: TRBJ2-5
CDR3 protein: CASSERAANSFQETQYF
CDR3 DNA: TGTGCCAGCAGTGAAAGGGCCGCAAACTCGTTCCAAGAGACCCAGTACTTC

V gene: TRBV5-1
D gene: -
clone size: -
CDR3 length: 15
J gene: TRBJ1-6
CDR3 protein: CASSLNRVQNSPLHF
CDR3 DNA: TGCGCCAGCAGCTTAAACAGGGTGCAGAATTCACCCCTCCACTTT

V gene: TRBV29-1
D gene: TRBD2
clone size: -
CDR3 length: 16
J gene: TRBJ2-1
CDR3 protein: CSVHGLAGVRYNEQFF
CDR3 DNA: TGCAGCGTCCACGGACTAGCGGGAGTTCGGTACAATGAGCAGTTCTTC

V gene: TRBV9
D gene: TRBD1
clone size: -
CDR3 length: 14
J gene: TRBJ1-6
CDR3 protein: CASSRGQPNSPLHF
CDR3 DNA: TGTGCCAGCAGCCGGGGACAGCCCAATTCACCCCTCCACTTT

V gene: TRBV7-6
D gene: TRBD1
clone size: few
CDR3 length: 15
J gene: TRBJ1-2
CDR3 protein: CASSLKRGQDYGYTF
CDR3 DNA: TGTGCCAGCAGCTTAAAGCGCGGACAGGACTATGGCTACACCTTC

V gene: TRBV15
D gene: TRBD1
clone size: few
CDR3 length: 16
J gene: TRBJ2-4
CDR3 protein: CATSREGRDRESIQYF
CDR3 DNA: TGTGCCACCAGCAGGGAAGGCCGGGACAGGGAAAGCATTCAGTACTTC

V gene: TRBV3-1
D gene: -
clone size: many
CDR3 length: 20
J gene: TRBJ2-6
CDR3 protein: CASSLLKGGGRLSGANVLTF
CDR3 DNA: TGTGCCAGCAGCCTCTTGAAAGGGGGCGGGAGACTCTCTGGGGCCAACGTCCTGACTTTC

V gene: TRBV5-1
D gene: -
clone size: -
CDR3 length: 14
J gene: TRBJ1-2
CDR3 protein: CASSPEDPSYGYTF
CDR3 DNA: TGCGCCAGCAGCCCCGAAGACCCTTCCTATGGCTACACCTTC

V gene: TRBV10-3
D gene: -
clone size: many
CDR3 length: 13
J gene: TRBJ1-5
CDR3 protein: CAISDRTVGPQHF
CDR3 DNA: TGTGCCATCAGTGACCGGACAGTAGGACCCCAGCATTTT

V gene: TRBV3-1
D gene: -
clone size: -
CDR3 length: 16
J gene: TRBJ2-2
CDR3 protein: CASSQVPGSNTGELFF
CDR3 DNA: TGTGCCAGCAGCCAAGTCCCCGGGAGTAACACCGGGGAGCTGTTTTTT

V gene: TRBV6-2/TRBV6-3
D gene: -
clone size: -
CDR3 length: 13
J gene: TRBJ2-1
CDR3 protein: CAAHSGVYNEQFF
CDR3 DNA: TGTGCCGCTCACAGTGGGGTCTACAATGAGCAGTTCTTC

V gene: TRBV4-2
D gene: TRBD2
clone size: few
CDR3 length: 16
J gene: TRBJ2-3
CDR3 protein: CASSQILAGATDTQYF
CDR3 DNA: TGTGCCAGCAGCCAAATACTAGCGGGGGCCACAGATACGCAGTATTTT

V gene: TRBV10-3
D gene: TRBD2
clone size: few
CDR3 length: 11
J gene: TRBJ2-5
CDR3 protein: CAIGTNSAQYF
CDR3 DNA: TGTGCCATCGGGACTAACTCCGCCCAGTACTTC

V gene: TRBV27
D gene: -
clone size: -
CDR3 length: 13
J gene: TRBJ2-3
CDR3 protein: CATSFSGLDTQYF
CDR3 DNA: TGTGCCACCTCCTTCTCAGGGTTGGATACGCAGTATTTT

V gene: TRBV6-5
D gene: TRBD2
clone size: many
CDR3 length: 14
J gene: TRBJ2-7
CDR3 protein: CASSYWAGGNEQYF
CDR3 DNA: TGTGCCAGCAGTTACTGGGCGGGAGGGAACGAGCAGTACTTC

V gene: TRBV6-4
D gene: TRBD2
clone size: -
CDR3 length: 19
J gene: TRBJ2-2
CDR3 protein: CASSPYRTSGSANTGELFF
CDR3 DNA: TGTGCCAGCAGTCCATACAGGACTAGCGGGAGCGCGAACACCGGGGAGCTGTTTTTT

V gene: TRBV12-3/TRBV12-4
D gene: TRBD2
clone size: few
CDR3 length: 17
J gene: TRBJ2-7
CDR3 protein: CASSSPRAGGLFYEQYF
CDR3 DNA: TGTGCCAGCAGTTCCCCCCGGGCGGGAGGACTGTTCTACGAGCAGTACTTC

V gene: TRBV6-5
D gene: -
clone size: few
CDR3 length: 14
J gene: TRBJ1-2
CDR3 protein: CASSYQGGTYGYTF
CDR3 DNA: TGTGCCAGCAGTTATCAAGGGGGAACCTATGGCTACACCTTC

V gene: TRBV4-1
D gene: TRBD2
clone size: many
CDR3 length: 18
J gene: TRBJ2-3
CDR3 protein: CASSPRTSGGATTDTQYF
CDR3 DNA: TGCGCCAGCAGCCCCAGGACTAGCGGGGGGGCCACGACAGATACGCAGTATTTT

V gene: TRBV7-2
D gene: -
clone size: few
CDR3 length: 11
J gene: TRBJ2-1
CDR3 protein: CASRSVKEQFF
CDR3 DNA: TGTGCCAGCAGGTCAGTGAAAGAGCAGTTCTTC

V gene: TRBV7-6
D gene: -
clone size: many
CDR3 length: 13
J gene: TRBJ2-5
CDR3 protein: CASSLFGGETQYF
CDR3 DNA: TGTGCCAGCAGCTTATTTGGGGGGGAGACCCAGTACTTC

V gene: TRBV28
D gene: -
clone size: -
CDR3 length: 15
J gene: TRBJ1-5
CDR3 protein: CASRGVREGNQPQHF
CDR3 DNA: TGTGCCAGCAGGGGAGTGAGGGAAGGCAATCAGCCCCAGCATTTT

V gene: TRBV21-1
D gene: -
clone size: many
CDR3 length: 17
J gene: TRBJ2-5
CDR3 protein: CASSSRGPGQNQETQYF
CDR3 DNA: TGTGCCAGCAGCAGTCGAGGGCCGGGACAGAACCAAGAGACCCAGTACTTC

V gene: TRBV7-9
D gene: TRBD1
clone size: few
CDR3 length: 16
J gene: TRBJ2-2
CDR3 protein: CASSSTGYRNTGELFF
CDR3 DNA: TGTGCCAGCAGCTCGACAGGGTATAGAAACACCGGGGAGCTGTTTTTT

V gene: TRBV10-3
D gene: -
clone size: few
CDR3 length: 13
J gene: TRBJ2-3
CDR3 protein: CAISEGTPSTQYF
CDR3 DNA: TGTGCCATCAGTGAAGGGACACCCTCGACGCAGTATTTT

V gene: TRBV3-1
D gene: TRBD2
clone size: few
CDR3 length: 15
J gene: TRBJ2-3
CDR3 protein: CASSSSGGTTDTQYF
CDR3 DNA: TGTGCCAGCAGCTCCTCGGGAGGGACCACAGATACGCAGTATTTT

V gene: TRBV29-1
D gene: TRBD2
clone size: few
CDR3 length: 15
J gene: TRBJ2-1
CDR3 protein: CSAQWGTSGINEQFF
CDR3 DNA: TGCAGCGCCCAATGGGGGACTAGCGGGATAAATGAGCAGTTCTTC

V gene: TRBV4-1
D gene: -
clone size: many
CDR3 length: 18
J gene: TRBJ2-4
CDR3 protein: CASSPYRGAETAKNIQYF
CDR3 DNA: TGCGCCAGCAGCCCTTATAGGGGGGCCGAGACAGCCAAAAACATTCAGTACTTC

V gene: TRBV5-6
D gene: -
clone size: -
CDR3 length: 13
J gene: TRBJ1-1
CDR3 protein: CASSLGGRTEAFF
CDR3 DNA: TGTGCCAGCAGCTTGGGTGGGAGGACTGAAGCTTTCTTT

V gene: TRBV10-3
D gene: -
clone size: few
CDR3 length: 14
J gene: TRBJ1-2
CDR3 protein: CANKPGPPNYGYTF
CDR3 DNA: TGTGCCAACAAGCCGGGCCCCCCTAACTATGGCTACACCTTC

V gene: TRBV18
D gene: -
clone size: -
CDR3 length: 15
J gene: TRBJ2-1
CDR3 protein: CASSPPAGAYNEQFF
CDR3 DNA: TGTGCCAGCTCACCTCCCGCAGGGGCGTACAATGAGCAGTTCTTC

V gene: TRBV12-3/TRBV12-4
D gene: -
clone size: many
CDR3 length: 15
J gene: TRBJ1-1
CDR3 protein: CASSPLPAMNTEAFF
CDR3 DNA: TGTGCCAGCAGCCCTCTACCAGCTATGAACACTGAAGCTTTCTTT

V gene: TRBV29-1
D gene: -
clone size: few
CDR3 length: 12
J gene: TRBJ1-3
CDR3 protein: CSVTGIGNTIYF
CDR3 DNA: TGCAGCGTTACAGGGATCGGAAACACCATATATTTT

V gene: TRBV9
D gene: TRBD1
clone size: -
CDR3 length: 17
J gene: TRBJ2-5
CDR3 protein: CASSVGTGGILVETQYF
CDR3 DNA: TGTGCCAGCAGCGTTGGGACAGGGGGCATTCTCGTTGAGACCCAGTACTTC

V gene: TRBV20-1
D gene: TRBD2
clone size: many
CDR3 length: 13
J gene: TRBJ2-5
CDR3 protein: CNPIAGPQETQYF
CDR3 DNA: TGCAATCCTATAGCGGGGCCCCAAGAGACCCAGTACTTC

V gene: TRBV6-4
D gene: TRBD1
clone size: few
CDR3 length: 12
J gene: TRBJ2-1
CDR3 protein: CASRNRGNEQFF
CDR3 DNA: TGTGCCAGCAGAAACAGGGGGAATGAGCAGTTCTTC

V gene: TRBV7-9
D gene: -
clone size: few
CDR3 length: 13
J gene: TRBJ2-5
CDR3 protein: CASSRPRVQTQYF
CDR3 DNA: TGTGCCAGCAGCCGCCCTAGGGTCCAAACCCAGTACTTC

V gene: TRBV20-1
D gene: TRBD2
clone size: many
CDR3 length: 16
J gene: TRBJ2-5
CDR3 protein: CSARPLAGGNQETQYF
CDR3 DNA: TGCAGTGCTAGACCGCTAGCGGGGGGGAACCAAGAGACCCAGTACTTC

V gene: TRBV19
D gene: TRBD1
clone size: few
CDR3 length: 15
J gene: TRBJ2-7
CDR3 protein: CASSTTGGSLYEQYF
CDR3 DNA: TGTGCCAGTAGCACGACAGGGGGCAGTCTCTACGAGCAGTACTTC

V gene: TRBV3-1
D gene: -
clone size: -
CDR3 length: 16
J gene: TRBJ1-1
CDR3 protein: CASSQGVGLGVTEAFF
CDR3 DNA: TGTGCCAGCAGCCAAGGGGTAGGGCTCGGGGTAACTGAAGCTTTCTTT

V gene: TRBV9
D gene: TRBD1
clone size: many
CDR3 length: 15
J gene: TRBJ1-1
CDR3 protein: CASSANTGGTSEAFF
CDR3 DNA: TGTGCCAGCAGCGCGAATACAGGGGGAACAAGTGAAGCTTTCTTT

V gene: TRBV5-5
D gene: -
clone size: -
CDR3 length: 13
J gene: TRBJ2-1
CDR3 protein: CASGSGLDNEQFF
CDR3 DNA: TGTGCCAGCGGCTCTGGACTCGACAATGAGCAGTTCTTC

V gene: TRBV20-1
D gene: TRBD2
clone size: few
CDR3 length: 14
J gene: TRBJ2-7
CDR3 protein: CSARVGTSDFEQYF
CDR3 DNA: TGCAGTGCTAGAGTAGGGACTAGCGATTTCGAGCAGTACTTC

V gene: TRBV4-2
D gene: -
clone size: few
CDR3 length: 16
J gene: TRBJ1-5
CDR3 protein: CASSQGDRGPNQPQHF
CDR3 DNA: TGTGCCAGCAGCCAAGGAGATCGGGGACCGAATCAGCCCCAGCATTTT

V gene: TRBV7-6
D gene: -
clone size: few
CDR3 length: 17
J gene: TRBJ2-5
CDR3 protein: CASSLAAGAGGRETQYF
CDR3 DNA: TGTGCCAGCAGCTTAGCGGCCGGGGCGGGTGGAAGGGAGACCCAGTACTTC

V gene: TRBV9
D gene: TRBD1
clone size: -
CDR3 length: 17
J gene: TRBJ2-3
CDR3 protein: CASSPARTGQSTDTQYF
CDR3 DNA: TGTGCCAGCAGCCCAGCCCGGACAGGGCAGAGCACAGATACGCAGTATTTT

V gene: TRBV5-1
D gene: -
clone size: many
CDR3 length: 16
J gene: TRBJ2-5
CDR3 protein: CASSPWGQPSQETQYF
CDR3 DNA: TGCGCCAGCAGCCCCTGGGGGCAGCCTTCACAAGAGACCCAGTACTTC

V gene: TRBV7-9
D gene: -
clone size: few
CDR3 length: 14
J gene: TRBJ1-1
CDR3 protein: CASSSKGGNTEAFF
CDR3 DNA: TGTGCCAGCAGCTCCAAAGGGGGAAACACTGAAGCTTTCTTT